Listed below are T cell receptor beta chains from one sample, sequenced in a study of OX40 agonist ivuxolimab in advanced cancers. TCRdb's copy holds only in-frame clones and misses some; the assay was immunoSEQ multiplex PCR. The sample contains some 60,000 clones, 86% of which appear only once. This specimen was CD4+ or CD8+ T cells sorted from blood, taken in a trial of the OX40 agonist ivuxolimab. Source of these receptors: an adult with an advanced solid tumor such as melanoma, head and neck, liver or kidney cancer. CDR3s include the opening cysteine and the closing phenylalanine or tryptophan. The order of the fields is J gene, D gene, clone size, V gene, CDR3 DNA, CDR3 protein. D genes are given only for firm matches. A row's size may be missing; if present it is once, few, many or a size class.

TRBJ1-1,-,-,TRBV19,TGTGCCAGTAGTACTTTGACGATCACTGAAGCTTTCTTT,CASSTLTITEAFF
TRBJ1-2,-,-,TRBV2,TGTGCCAGCAGCCTCAGTATGGGTACTGGCTACACCTTC,CASSLSMGTGYTF
TRBJ1-4,-,-,TRBV7-9,TGTGCCAGCAGCTTAGCGGGGACGAGTAGTGAAAAACTGTTTTTT,CASSLAGTSSEKLFF
TRBJ1-6,-,once,TRBV2,TGTGCCAGCAGTACTCAACAGACAGGAGGTAATTCACCCCTCCACTTT,CASSTQQTGGNSPLHF
TRBJ2-1,TRBD2,-,TRBV5-1,TGCGCCAGCAGCTTAGCGGGGTTTTCCTACAATGAGCAGTTCTTC,CASSLAGFSYNEQFF
TRBJ2-3,-,-,TRBV7-2,TGTGCCAGCAGCTCCAACCTAGGTGGCGGGGCCACAGATACGCAGTATTTT,CASSSNLGGGATDTQYF
TRBJ1-5,-,-,TRBV6-5,TGTGCCAGCAGCGAAGGACGTTCTCAGCCCCAGCATTTT,CASSEGRSQPQHF
TRBJ2-1,-,-,TRBV7-9,TGTGCCAGCAGCTTAGGACAGGACACCTACAATGAGCAGTTCTTC,CASSLGQDTYNEQFF
TRBJ1-5,-,-,TRBV7-9,TGTGCCAGCAGCCCCGGGTTTCATCAGCCCCAGCATTTT,CASSPGFHQPQHF
TRBJ2-2,TRBD2,-,TRBV4-3,TGCGCCAGCAGCCAAGACAGCGGGGGGGCTGGCGGGGAGCTGTTTTTT,CASSQDSGGAGGELFF
TRBJ2-2,-,-,TRBV7-9,TGTGCCAGCAGCTTAGTTACCACAGGGAACACCGGGGAGCTGTTTTTT,CASSLVTTGNTGELFF
TRBJ1-1,TRBD1,-,TRBV11-2,TGTGCCAGCAGCTTTGAGGGGGCAGGAACTGAAGCTTTCTTT,CASSFEGAGTEAFF
TRBJ2-2,TRBD1,-,TRBV5-1,TGCGCCAGTTCCGGGACAGGGATCACCGGGGAGCTGTTTTTT,CASSGTGITGELFF
TRBJ2-3,-,once,TRBV11-2,TGTGCCAGCAGTTCGGGGCTGGGGGATACGCAGTATTTT,CASSSGLGDTQYF
TRBJ1-2,-,-,TRBV28,TGTGCCAGCAGTGGCTACTATGGCTACACCTTC,CASSGYYGYTF
TRBJ2-1,-,-,TRBV7-9,TGTGCCAGCAGCCCAGGTTTCGATGACAGCGAGTACAATGAGCAGTTCTTC,CASSPGFDDSEYNEQFF
TRBJ2-7,TRBD2,-,TRBV15,TGTGCCACCAGCAGAGAGCTAGCGGGGGGCGAGCAGTACTTC,CATSRELAGGEQYF
TRBJ2-7,-,-,TRBV28,TGTGCCAGCAGTTTAGTGGAGCGTAGCTCCTACGAGCAGTACTTC,CASSLVERSSYEQYF
TRBJ2-2,-,-,TRBV2,TGTGCCAGCAGGCTGGGGGGCGCGGATACCGGGGAGCTGTTTTTT,CASRLGGADTGELFF
TRBJ2-3,-,-,TRBV4-3,TGCGCCAGCAGCCAAGATGGGGGACCTCTACGGATGGCGCAGTATTTT,CASSQDGGPLRMAQYF
TRBJ2-1,-,-,TRBV5-4,TGTGCCAGCAGACAGGGGCGGGACTCCAACTACAATGAGCAGTTCTTC,CASRQGRDSNYNEQFF
TRBJ2-5,TRBD2,-,TRBV9,TGTGCCAGCAGCGTTGGACTAGGGGAGACCCAGTACTTC,CASSVGLGETQYF
TRBJ1-5,TRBD1,-,TRBV7-8,TGTGCCAGCAGGTTAGGACAGGGCAATCAGCCCCAGCATTTT,CASRLGQGNQPQHF
TRBJ2-7,TRBD1,-,TRBV6-9,TGTGCCAGCACCGACAGGGTCGAGCAGTACTTC,CASTDRVEQYF
TRBJ1-6,-,-,TRBV5-1,TGCGCCAGCAGCTTGGAGGCAGGGCCGAATTCACCCCTCCACTTT,CASSLEAGPNSPLHF
TRBJ2-2,-,-,TRBV6-5,TGTGCCAGCAGTTACTCGGAGGGTGGGAACACCGGGGAGCTGTTTTTT,CASSYSEGGNTGELFF
TRBJ1-5,-,-,TRBV6-1,TGTGCCAGCAGTGAACTTTTCGGCAGCGAGGGGCCCCAGCATTTT,CASSELFGSEGPQHF
TRBJ1-1,TRBD1,-,TRBV11-3,TGTGCCAGCAGCTCCCCCGGGACAGCTAACACTGAAGCTTTCTTT,CASSSPGTANTEAFF
TRBJ2-1,-,-,TRBV7-9,TGTGCCAGCAGTCGGAGGGGGAACAATGAGCAGTTCTTC,CASSRRGNNEQFF
TRBJ1-5,TRBD1,-,TRBV19,TGTGCCAGTAGTAGGGACAGGAACAATCAGCCCCAGCATTTT,CASSRDRNNQPQHF
TRBJ2-2,-,-,TRBV6-1,TGTGCCAGCAGGGAACCAGGAGACACCGGGGAGCTGTTTTTT,CASREPGDTGELFF
TRBJ2-7,TRBD2,-,TRBV14,TGTGCCAGCAGCCAAGAATTAATAAAGACTAGCGGGCTCTACGAGCAGTACTTC,CASSQELIKTSGLYEQYF
TRBJ2-7,-,-,TRBV27,TGTGCCAGCAGTTTATCAGGGATACTCTCCTACGAGCAGTACTTC,CASSLSGILSYEQYF
TRBJ1-5,-,-,TRBV7-9,TGTGCCAGCAGCTTCGACGTCGGGAAGGTAGCTAATCAGCCCCAGCATTTT,CASSFDVGKVANQPQHF
TRBJ2-2,-,-,TRBV4-2,TGTGCCAGCAGCCAAGCGTGGGATTTCACCGGGGAGCTGTTTTTT,CASSQAWDFTGELFF
TRBJ1-6,-,-,TRBV4-2,TGTGCCAGCAGAAACAATATCCGGGACACCAATTCACCCCTCCACTTT,CASRNNIRDTNSPLHF